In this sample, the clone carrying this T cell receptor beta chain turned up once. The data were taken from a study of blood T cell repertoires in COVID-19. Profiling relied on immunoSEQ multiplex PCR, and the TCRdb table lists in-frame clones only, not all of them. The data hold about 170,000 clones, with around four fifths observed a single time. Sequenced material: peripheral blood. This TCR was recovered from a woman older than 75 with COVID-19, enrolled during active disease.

As DNA, the CDR3 is TGCGCCAGCAGCCAAGCTGAAGCGGGCAGCGGGGGGGCAGGGACCCAGTACTTC. It encodes CASSQAEAGSGGAGTQYF. The chain combines TRBV4-1 with TRBJ2-5, with 10 bases identical to TRBD2. The CDR3 loop spans 18 amino acids. CDR1 is MGHRA and CDR2 is YSYEKL in the germline V gene. The ends lost 1 base at V and 7 bases at J; junction bases unmatched: 15.